This entry lists 16 T cell receptor beta chains sequenced from one sample in a study of blood T cell repertoires in COVID-19. The protocol was immunoSEQ multiplex PCR, while the TCRdb copy is restricted to in-frame clones and leaves out a portion. This table holds 15,000 to 20,000 clones, 65% to 85% found once. Sequenced input: peripheral blood. All receptors derive from a human donor in a cohort sampled during active COVID-19.

This clone was seen a single time. The CDR3 reads CASSSGGATIYF. The CDR3 DNA follows: TGTGCCAGCAGTTCCGGGGGAGCCACCATATATTTT. The chain joins TRBV6-6 to TRBJ1-3; possible D gene TRBD1, 5 bases. This CDR3 region has 12 residues. V lost 4 bases, J lost 9 bases, and 10 bases lay in between. The germline V gene has CDR1 MNHNY and CDR2 SVGAGI (reference sequence).

This chain uses TRBV11-2 with TRBJ2-2, with 9 nucleotides matching TRBD2. Germline lookup yields CDR1 SGHAT and CDR2 FQNNGV. Trimming removed 8 bases from V and 0 bases from J; junction bases left unmatched: 10. The CDR3 is 17 amino acids. The CDR3 DNA sequence: TGTGCCAGCTCCCAATCTTTAGCGGGGGCGAACACCGGGGAGCTGTTTTTT. Its translation is CASSQSLAGANTGELFF.

This sequence joins TRBV5-1 and TRBJ2-1; 7 bases agree with TRBD1. The ends lost 2 bases at V and 9 bases at J; junction bases unmatched: 11. Germline V CDR1 and CDR2: SGHRS, YFSETQ. This CDR3 comprises 15 residues. CDR3 DNA: TGCGCCAGCAGCTTACAGAGGACAGGATCGGGTGAGCAGTTCTTC. The encoded protein is CASSLQRTGSGEQFF.

CDR3 protein: CASSKALAGQGPPLGVEQYF. The CDR3 DNA reads TGTGCCAGCAGCAAAGCCTTGGCGGGACAGGGTCCCCCCTTAGGTGTGGAGCAGTACTTC. This chain joins TRBV21-1 and TRBJ2-7; the tabulated D call, TRBD1, remains unverified against the DNA. TRBV21-1 constitutes a pseudogene. The CDR3 covers 20 residues.

The chain recombines TRBV19 with TRBJ1-2; TRBD1 agrees at 9 bases. Per germline, CDR1 LNHDA and CDR2 SQIVND (reference sequence). This CDR3 is 17 amino acids long. With V trimmed by 1 base and J by 4 bases, 10 bases remained unmatched. The CDR3 bases are TGTGCCAGTAGTATAGGTGGGACAGGGAGGTCCCGCTATGGCTACACCTTC. Translating it yields CASSIGGTGRSRYGYTF.

The sample holds a few counts of this clone. The chain links TRBV24-1 to TRBJ2-1; 10 nucleotides match TRBD2. Trimming took 7 bases from V and 9 from J; bases not matched to a gene: 11. The length of the CDR3 is 15 residues. Germline CDR1 KGHDR, CDR2 SFDVKD. The CDR3 loop reads CATSLGSSGSGEQFF. The CDR3 region has the DNA TGTGCCACCAGCCTCGGTTCTAGCGGGAGTGGTGAGCAGTTCTTC.

The rearrangement joins TRBV5-1 to TRBJ2-1; 8 bases line up with TRBD2. The germline CDR1 and CDR2 sequences are SGHRS and YFSETQ. This CDR3 has 16 residues. J was trimmed by 7 bases and V by 0 bases; bases with no gene match: 9. In DNA form, the CDR3 reads TGCGCCAGCAGCTTGGATCCTGGACTAGCTACGAATGAGCAGTTCTTC. Its protein product is CASSLDPGLATNEQFF.

The chain is built from TRBV4-2 and TRBJ2-3; 9 bases match TRBD1. Trimming removed 4 bases from V and 3 bases from J; junction bases left unmatched: 8. The CDR3 is 16 amino acids. From germline, CDR1 is LGHNA and CDR2 YNFKEQ. The DNA of the CDR3 is TGTGCCAGCAGCCTATCCGGGACAGGGAGTACAGATACGCAGTATTTT. Its protein product is CASSLSGTGSTDTQYF.

The chain has TRBV14 and TRBJ1-4, with D maybe TRBD1 (5 bases). CDR1 SGHDN and CDR2 FVKESK come from the germline V gene. The CDR3 runs 13 residues. V lost 4 bases, J lost 7 bases, and 10 bases lay in between. The DNA of the CDR3 is TGTGCCAGCAGCCCCCGGGGGTTTGAAAAACTGTTTTTT. It codes for CASSPRGFEKLFF.

This clone has just one count. This chain uses TRBV9 with TRBJ1-2, with no clear D. CDR1 and CDR2 (germline): SGDLS, YYNGEE. The CDR3 spans 15 residues. Between the trimmed V and J ends, which lost 4 bases and 8 bases, there was a span of 21 bases. Here the CDR3 reads CASSPQTYASRGYTF. The DNA of the CDR3 is TGTGCCAGCAGCCCCCAGACTTATGCTAGTCGGGGCTACACCTTC.

The chain recombines TRBV5-1 with TRBJ2-2; a possible D gene is TRBD2 (5 bases). This CDR3 contains 15 residues. Germline V gives CDR1 SGHRS, CDR2 YFSETQ. V was pared by 1 base and J by 0 bases, with 7 bases between. This CDR3 reads CASSLLAANTGELFF. The CDR3 nucleotides are TGCGCCAGCAGCTTGCTAGCAGCGAACACCGGGGAGCTGTTTTTT.

The chain couples TRBV5-4 to TRBJ2-3, with D possibly being TRBD2 (5 bases). The CDR3 sequence is 14 residues long. In germline, CDR1 is SGHNT, CDR2 YYREEE (reference sequence). V lost 0 bases to trimming and J lost 2 bases, with 7 bases between them. CDR3 DNA sequence: TGTGCCAGCAGCTTGGGAGGACTCACAGATACGCAGTATTTT. Translating it yields CASSLGGLTDTQYF.

This clone was seen only a few times. V is TRBV6-2 or TRBV6-3 and J is TRBJ1-5; TRBD1 agrees at 9 bases. V lost 4 bases and J lost 0; bases outside the gene matches: 10. CDR3 length: 18 residues. From germline, CDR1 is MNHEY and CDR2 SVGEGT. The CDR3 DNA is TGTGCCAGCAGTTTAATCGGACAGGGGCTGGATAGCAATCAGCCCCAGCATTTT. Translation gives CASSLIGQGLDSNQPQHF.

This chain connects TRBV15 to TRBJ1-6; 7 bases fit TRBD1. CDR3 size: 13 residues. Looked up from germline, CDR1 is LNHNV and CDR2 is YYDKDF (reference sequence). Losses at the gene ends were 5 bases for V and 14 bases for J; bases not matched to a gene: 9. The CDR3 reads CATSPDRFGTLHF. CDR3 DNA sequence: TGTGCCACCAGCCCGGACAGGTTTGGCACCCTCCACTTT.

V and J are TRBV4-1 and TRBJ1-5; unclear D gene. V was pared by 2 bases and J by 2 bases, with 10 bases between. This CDR3 has 15 residues. Per germline, CDR1 MGHRA and CDR2 YSYEKL. The chain's CDR3 is CASSQLHAGNQPQHF. CDR3 DNA sequence: TGCGCCAGCAGCCAATTACACGCCGGCAATCAGCCCCAGCATTTT.

This clone appeared once. The rearrangement links TRBV7-9 to TRBJ1-6; unclear D gene. The CDR3 is made up of 16 amino acids. CDR1 and CDR2 (germline): SEHNR, FQNEAQ (reference sequence). With 5 bases removed from V and 4 bases from J, the gap between germline ends came to 15 bases. In DNA, the CDR3 is TGTGCCAGCAGCGATACAAGGAGGGTATATAATTCACCCCTCCACTTT. Its protein is CASSDTRRVYNSPLHF.